The present TCR beta chain was sequenced within a study of radiotherapy plus CTLA-4 blockade in lung cancer. Libraries were prepared by immunoSEQ multiplex PCR; TCRdb keeps only in-frame clonotypes and omits some of them. Of around 42,000 clones in the sample, over 55% were seen once. Germline assignment: CDR1 SGHAT and CDR2 FQNNGV. CDR3 length equals 15 residues. The V end lost 1 base, the J end lost 9 bases, and 16 bases lay between the germline ends. Focal radiation with ipilimumab CTLA-4 blockade was given to patients with chemo-refractory metastatic non-small-cell lung cancer. The source material was peripheral blood, sampled from a patient treated with radiotherapy plus ipilimumab. This sequence joins TRBV11-2 and TRBJ1-5; maybe TRBD1 (6 bases). This TCR was sampled from a human donor with non-small cell lung cancer who had a partial response to radiotherapy plus ipilimumab. The CDR3: CASSLGQAGLWPQHF. In nucleotides, the CDR3 is TGTGCCAGCAGCTTAGGACAGGCTGGGTTATGGCCCCAGCATTTT.